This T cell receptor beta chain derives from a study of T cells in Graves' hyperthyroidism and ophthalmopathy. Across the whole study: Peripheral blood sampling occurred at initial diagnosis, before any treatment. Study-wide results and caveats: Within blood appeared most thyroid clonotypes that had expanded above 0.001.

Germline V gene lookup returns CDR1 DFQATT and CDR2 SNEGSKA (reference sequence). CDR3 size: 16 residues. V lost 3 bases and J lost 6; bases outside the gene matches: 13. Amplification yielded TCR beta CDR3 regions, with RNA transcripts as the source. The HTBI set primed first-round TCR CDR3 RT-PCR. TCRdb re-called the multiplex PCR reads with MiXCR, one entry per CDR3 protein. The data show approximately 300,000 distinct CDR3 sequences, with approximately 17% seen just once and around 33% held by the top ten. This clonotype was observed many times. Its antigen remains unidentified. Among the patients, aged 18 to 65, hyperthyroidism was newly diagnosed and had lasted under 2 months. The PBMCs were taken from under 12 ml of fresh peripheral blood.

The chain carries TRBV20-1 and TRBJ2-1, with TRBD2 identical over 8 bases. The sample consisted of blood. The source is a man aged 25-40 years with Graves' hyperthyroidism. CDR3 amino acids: CSASARGTSNRNEQFF. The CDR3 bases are TGCAGTGCTAGTGCGCGGGGGACTAGTAACCGCAATGAGCAGTTCTTC.